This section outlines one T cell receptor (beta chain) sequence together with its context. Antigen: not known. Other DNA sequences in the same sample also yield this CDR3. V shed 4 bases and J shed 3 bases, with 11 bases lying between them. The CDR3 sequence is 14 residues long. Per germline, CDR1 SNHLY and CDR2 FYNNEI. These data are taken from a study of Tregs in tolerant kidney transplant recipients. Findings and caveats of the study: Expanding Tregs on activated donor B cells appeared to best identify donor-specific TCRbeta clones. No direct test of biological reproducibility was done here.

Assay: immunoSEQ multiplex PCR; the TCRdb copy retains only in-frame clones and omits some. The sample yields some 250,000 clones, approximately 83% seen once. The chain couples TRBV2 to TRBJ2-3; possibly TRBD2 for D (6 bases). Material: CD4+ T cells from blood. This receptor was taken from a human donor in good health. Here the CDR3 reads CASSGSGGTDTQYF. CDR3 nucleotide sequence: TGTGCCAGCAGTGGGTCCGGAGGGACAGATACGCAGTATTTT.